The text below deals with one TCR beta chain. What it recognizes is unknown. Preparing the TCRbeta library involved the use of unique molecular identifiers. Each CDR3 protein gets one entry after TCRdb re-called the PCR reads with MiXCR. The sample holds more than 400,000 distinct CDR3 sequences, approximately 42% seen once. Germline loops: CDR1 MNHNS, CDR2 SASEGT. Trimming cost V 4 bases and J 2 bases; bases outside gene matches: 6. The CDR3 has 15 residues. This sample was included in a study of T-cell reconstitution after alpha-beta-depleted transplantation in children. Overall study results and limits: The authors attributed T-cell counts and diversity one year after transplant mostly to newly produced T cells. Alpha-beta T cells about two months after transplant reportedly derived from several hundred expanded graft clones.

This chain links TRBV6-1 with TRBJ2-7; TRBD2 matches at 9 bases. The TCR sequence derives from a girl aged 2 to 9 with aplastic anemia, due to receive a stem cell transplant. The specimen comprised PBMCs, sampled before TCRalphabeta/CD19-depleted stem cell transplant. This chain's CDR3 is CASSALAGTPYEQYF. In nucleotides, the CDR3 is TGTGCCAGCAGTGCCCTAGCGGGAACCCCCTACGAGCAGTACTTC.